This TCR beta chain was captured in a study of cytotoxic CD8 clonotypes in ibrutinib-treated CLL. Whole-study context: Outcomes included approximately 25 partial and 2 complete responses; after median approximately six years, roughly 15 stayed remitted and about twelve progressed.

Cryopreserved PBMCs were the source of about 2.2 micrograms of genomic DNA, which went to TCR beta libraries. With 2 bases removed from V and 9 bases from J, the gap between germline ends came to 14 bases. This CDR3 is 14 amino acids long. Per the germline V gene, CDR1 is SNHLY and CDR2 is FYNNEI. This clone has more than one count but fewer than ten. Repertoires were generated with immunoSEQ multiplex PCR, while TCRdb's copy carries only in-frame clones and drops some. The table has approximately 45,000 clones, approximately 65% seen once. This sequence originates from a human donor with chronic lymphocytic leukemia. This chain uses TRBV2 with TRBJ2-4, with D possibly TRBD2 on 5 matching bases. The sequenced sample was PBMCs, obtained after 24 months of ibrutinib treatment. CDR3 nucleotide sequence: TGTGCCAGCAGTGAATGGGAGACCTCGGGCATTCAGTACTTC. Its protein is CASSEWETSGIQYF.